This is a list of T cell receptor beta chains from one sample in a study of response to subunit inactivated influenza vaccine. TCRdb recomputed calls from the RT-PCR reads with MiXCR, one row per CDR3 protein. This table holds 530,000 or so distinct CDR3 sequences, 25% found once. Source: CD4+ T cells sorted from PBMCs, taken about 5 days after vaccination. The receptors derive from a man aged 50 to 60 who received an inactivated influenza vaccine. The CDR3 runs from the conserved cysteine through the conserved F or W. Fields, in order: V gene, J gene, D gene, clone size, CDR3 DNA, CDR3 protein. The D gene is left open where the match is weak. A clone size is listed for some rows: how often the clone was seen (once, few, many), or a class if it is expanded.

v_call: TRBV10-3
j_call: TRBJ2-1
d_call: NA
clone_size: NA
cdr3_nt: TGTGCCATCAGTGAGGCCCAGGGCTACAGCTCCTACAATGAGCAGTTCTTC
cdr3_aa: CAISEAQGYSSYNEQFF

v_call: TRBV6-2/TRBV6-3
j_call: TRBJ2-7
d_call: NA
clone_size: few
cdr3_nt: TGTGCCAGCAGTTTGATTGCGGGAACCTACGAGCAGTACTTC
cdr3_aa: CASSLIAGTYEQYF

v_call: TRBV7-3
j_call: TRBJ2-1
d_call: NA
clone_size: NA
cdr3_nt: TGTGCCAGCAGCTCCGGGACTCTCAATGAGCAGTTCTTC
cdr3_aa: CASSSGTLNEQFF

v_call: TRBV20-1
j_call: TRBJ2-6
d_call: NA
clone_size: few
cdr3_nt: TGCAGTGCCACCCGAGAAGTGGGACCAACCGTCTCTGGGGCCAACGTCCTGACTTTC
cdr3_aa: CSATREVGPTVSGANVLTF

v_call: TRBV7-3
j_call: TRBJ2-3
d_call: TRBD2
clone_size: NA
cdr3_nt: TGTGCCAGCAGCCTGCGAGGGACTAGCGGGACTAGCACAGATACGCAGTATTTT
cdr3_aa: CASSLRGTSGTSTDTQYF

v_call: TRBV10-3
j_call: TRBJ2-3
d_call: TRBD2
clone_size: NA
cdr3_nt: TGTGCCATCAGTGCGACTAGCGGGGGCACAGATACGCAGTATTTT
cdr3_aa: CAISATSGGTDTQYF

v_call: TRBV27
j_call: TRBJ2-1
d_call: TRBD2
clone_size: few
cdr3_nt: TGTGCCAGCAGACTCTTCGCGGGGGATGAGCAGTTCTTC
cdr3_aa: CASRLFAGDEQFF

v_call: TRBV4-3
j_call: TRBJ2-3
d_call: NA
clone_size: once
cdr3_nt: TGCGCCAGCAGCCCCCACCGCCATTGGACGCAGTATTTT
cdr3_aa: CASSPHRHWTQYF

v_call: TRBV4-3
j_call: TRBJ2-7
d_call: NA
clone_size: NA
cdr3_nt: TGCGCCAGCAGCCAAGATCCTTGGGAAATCTACGAGCAGTACTTC
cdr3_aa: CASSQDPWEIYEQYF

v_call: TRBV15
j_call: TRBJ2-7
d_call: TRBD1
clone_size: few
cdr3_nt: TGTGCCACCAGCAGGGAGGGACAGGTCTACGAGCAGTACTTC
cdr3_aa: CATSREGQVYEQYF

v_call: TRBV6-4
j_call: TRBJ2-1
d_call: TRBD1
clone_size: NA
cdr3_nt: TGTGCCAGCAGTCCAATCTGGGGACAGGGTGGGGAGCAGTTCTTC
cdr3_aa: CASSPIWGQGGEQFF

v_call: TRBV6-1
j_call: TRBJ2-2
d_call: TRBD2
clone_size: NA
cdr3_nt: TGTGCCAGCAGCGCCTATACTAGCGCCGCCGGGGAGCTGTTTTTT
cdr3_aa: CASSAYTSAAGELFF

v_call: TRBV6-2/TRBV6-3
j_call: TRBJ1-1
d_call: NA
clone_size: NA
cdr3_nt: TGTGCCAGCACCCCCTGGGGGGGGATGGGTGAAGCTTTCTTT
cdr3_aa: CASTPWGGMGEAFF

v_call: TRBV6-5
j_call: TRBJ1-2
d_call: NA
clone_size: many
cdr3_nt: TGTGCCAGCAGTTACAACAGCCGATCTAACTATGGCTACACCTTC
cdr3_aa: CASSYNSRSNYGYTF

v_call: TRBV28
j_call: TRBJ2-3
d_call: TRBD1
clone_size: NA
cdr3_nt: TGTGCCAGCAGTCCCAGGGGACAGGGACTTCTCGATACGCAGTATTTT
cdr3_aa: CASSPRGQGLLDTQYF

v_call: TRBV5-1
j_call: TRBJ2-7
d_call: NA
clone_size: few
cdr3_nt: TGCGCCAGCAGCTTGGAAGACGGGAGCGAGCAGTACTTC
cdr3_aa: CASSLEDGSEQYF

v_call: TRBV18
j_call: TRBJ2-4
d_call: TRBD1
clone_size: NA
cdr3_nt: TGTGCCAGCTCACCTCAGTTACGGACAGGGGTTGACAAAAACATTCAGTACTTC
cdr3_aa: CASSPQLRTGVDKNIQYF

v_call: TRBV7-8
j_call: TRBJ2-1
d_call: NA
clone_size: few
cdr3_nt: TGTGCCAGCAGCTTTTGGGGGGGCAGGGGCTCCTACAATGAGCAGTTCTTC
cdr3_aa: CASSFWGGRGSYNEQFF

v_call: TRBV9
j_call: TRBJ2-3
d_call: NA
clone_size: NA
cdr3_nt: TGTGCCAGCAGCGTTGCCGCGGGAGATACGCAGTATTTT
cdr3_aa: CASSVAAGDTQYF